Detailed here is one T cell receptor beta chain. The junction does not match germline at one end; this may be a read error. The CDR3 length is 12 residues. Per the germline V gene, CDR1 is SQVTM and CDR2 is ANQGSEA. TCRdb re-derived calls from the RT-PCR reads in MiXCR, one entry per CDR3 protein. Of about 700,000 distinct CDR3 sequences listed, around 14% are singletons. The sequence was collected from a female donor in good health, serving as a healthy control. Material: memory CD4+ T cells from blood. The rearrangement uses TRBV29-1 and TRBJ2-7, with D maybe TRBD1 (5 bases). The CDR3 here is CGVSTAYYEQYF. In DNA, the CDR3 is TGCGGCGTGTCGACAGCTTACTACGAGCAGTACTTC.